This TCR beta chain was retrieved from a study of Ad26.COV2.S vaccination and SARS-CoV-2 variants. Study-level information: As a participant in COV1001, the donor was in the Ad26.COV2.S trial arm. The vaccine Ad26.COV2.S was put into the muscle once, or twice with 56 days between.

Noted treatment: about 20 received Ad26.COV2.S at low or high dose, single or two shots; several received placebo; per-sample allocation not given. Sample collection was performed on day 63 after the first vaccine or placebo injection. General observations from the study: Spike-specific responses of CD8+ and CD4+ T cells were reported to display substantial breadth after vaccination.

V lost 4 bases to trimming and J lost 3 bases; unmatched junction nucleotides: 13. CDR3 length equals 18 residues. Germline-derived CDR1 and CDR2 are SGHRS and YFSETQ. The repertoire was sequenced with immunoSEQ multiplex PCR; TCRdb's copy has only in-frame clones and lacks some. This table has more than 400,000 clones, about 90% appearing once. Remarks on this clone: Its target is unknown.

The V call is TRBV5-1, the J call TRBJ2-2; 9 positions match TRBD1. The sequence was collected from a person between 18 and 60 years old who received the Ad26.COV2.S COVID-19 vaccine or a placebo. The sequencing used peripheral blood, collected in a trial of Ad26.COV2.S vaccine versus placebo. CDR3 region: CASSLTPGTGWYTGELFF. CDR3 sequence (DNA): TGCGCCAGCAGCCTCACCCCCGGGACAGGGTGGTACACCGGGGAGCTGTTTTTT.